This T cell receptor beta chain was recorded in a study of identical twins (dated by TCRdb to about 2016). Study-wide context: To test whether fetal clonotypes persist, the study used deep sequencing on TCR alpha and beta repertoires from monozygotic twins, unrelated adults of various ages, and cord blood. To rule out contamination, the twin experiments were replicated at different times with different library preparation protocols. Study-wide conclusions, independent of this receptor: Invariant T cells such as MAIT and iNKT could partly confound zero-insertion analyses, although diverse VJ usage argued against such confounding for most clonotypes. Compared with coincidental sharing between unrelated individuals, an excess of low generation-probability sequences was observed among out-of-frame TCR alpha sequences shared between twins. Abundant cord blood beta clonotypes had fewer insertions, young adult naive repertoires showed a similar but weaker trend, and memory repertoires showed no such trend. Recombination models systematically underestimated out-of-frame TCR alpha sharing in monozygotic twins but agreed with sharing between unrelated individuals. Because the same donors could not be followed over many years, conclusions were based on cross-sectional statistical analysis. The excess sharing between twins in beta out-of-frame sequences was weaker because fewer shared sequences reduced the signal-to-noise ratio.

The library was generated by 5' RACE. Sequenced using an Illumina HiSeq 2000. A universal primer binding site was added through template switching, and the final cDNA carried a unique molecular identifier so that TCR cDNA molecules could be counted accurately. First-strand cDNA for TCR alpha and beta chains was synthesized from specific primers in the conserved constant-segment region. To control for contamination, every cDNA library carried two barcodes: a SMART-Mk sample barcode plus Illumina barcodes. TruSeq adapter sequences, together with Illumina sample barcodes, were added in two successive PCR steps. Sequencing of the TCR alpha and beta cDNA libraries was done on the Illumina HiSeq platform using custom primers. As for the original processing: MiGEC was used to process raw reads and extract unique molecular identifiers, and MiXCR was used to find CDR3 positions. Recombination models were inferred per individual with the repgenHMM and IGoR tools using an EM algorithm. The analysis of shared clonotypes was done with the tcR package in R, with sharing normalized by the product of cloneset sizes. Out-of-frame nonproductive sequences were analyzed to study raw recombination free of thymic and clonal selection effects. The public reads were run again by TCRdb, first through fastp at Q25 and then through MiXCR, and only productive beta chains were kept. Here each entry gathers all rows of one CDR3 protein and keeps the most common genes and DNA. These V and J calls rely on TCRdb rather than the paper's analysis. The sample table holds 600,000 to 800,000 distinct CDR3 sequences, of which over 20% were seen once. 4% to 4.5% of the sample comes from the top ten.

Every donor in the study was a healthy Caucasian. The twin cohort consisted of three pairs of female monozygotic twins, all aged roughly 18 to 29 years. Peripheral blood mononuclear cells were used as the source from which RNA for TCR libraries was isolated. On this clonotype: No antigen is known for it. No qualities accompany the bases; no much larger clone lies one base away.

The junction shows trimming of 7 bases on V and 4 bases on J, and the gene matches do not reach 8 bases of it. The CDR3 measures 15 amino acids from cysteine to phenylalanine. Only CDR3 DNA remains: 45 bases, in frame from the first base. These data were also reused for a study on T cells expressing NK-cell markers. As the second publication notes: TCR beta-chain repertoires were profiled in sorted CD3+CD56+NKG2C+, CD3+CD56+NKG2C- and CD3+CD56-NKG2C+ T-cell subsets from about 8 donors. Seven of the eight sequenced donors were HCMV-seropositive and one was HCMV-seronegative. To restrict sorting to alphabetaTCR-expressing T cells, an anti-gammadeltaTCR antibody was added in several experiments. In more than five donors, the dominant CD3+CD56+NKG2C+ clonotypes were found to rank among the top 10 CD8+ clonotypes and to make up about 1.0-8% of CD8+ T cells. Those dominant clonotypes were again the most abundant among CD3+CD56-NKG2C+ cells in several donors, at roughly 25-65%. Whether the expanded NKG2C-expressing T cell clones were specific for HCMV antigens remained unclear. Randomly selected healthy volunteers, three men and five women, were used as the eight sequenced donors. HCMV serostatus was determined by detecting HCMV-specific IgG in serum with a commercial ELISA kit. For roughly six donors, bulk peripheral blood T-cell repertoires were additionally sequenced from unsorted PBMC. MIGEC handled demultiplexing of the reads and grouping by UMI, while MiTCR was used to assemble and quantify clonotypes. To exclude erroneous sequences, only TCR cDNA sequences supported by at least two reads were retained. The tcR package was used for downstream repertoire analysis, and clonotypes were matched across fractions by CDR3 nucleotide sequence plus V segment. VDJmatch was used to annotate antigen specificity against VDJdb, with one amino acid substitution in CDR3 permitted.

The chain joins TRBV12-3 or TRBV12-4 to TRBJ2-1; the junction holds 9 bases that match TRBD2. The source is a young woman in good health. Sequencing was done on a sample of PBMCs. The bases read TGTGCCAGCACTGTTGGACTAGCGAGGTACAATGAGCAGTTCTTC. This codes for CASTVGLARYNEQFF.